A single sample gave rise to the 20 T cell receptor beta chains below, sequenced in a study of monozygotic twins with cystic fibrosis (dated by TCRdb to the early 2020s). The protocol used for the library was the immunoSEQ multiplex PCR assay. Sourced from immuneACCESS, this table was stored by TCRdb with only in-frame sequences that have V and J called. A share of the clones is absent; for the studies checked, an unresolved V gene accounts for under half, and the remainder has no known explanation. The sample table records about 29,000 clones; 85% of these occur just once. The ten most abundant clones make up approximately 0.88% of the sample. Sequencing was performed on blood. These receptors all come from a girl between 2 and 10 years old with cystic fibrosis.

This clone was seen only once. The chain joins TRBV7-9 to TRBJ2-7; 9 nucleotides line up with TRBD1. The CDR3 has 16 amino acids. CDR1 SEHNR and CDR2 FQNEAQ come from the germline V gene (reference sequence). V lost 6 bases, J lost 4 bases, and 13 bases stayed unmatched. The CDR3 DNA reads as TGTGCCAGCAGTCCATTTTTCCGGGACAGGGAATACGAGCAGTACTTC. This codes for CASSPFFRDREYEQYF.

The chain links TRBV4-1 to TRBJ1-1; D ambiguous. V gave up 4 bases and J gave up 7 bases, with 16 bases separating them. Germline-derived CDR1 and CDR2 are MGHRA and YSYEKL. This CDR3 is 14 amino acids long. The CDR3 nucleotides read TGCGCCAGCAGCCGACTACGTGGTACGGATGAAGCTTTCTTT. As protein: CASSRLRGTDEAFF.

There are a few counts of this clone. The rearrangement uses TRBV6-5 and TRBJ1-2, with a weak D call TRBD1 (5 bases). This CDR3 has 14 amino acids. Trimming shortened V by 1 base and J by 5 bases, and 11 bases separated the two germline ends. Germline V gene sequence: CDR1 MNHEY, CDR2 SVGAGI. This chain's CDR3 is CASSYLAGPYGYTF. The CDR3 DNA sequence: TGTGCCAGCAGTTACTTGGCAGGGCCGTATGGCTACACCTTC.

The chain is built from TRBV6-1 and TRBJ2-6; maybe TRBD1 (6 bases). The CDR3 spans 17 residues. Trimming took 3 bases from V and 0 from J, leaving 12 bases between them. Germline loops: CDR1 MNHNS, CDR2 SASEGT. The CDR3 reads CASSDWDTSSGANVLTF. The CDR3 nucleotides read TGTGCCAGCAGTGATTGGGACACTAGCTCTGGGGCCAACGTCCTGACTTTC.

Here the CDR3 reads CASSRSPQDTQYF. The CDR3 coding sequence is TGTGCCAGCAGCCGATCTCCCCAGGATACGCAGTATTTT. V gene TRBV6-5 combines with J gene TRBJ2-3; no definite D call. The CDR3 runs to 13 residues. Looked up from germline, CDR1 is MNHEY and CDR2 is SVGAGI. Trimming removed 6 bases at V and 6 bases at J, with 13 bases between.

CDR3 sequence (DNA): TGTGCCAGCAGCCCCAGCGGAAAGAACACCGGGGAGCTGTTTTTT. Translated: CASSPSGKNTGELFF. The rearrangement uses TRBV7-9 and TRBJ2-2, with D possibly matching TRBD2 (5 bases). The germline V gene encodes CDR1 SEHNR and CDR2 FQNEAQ (reference sequence). V lost 5 bases and J lost 1, with 11 bases in between. The CDR3 extends over 15 amino acids.

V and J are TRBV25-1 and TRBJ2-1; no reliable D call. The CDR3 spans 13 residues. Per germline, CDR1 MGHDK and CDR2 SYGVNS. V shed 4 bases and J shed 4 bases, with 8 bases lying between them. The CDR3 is CASSVLSYNEQFF. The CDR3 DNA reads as TGTGCCAGCAGTGTTTTATCATACAATGAGCAGTTCTTC.

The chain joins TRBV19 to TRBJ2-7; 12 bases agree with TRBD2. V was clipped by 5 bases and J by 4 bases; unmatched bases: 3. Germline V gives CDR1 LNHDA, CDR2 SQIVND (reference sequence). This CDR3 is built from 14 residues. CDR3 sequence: CASSYGLAGYEQYF. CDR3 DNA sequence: TGTGCCAGTAGTTACGGACTAGCGGGGTACGAGCAGTACTTC.

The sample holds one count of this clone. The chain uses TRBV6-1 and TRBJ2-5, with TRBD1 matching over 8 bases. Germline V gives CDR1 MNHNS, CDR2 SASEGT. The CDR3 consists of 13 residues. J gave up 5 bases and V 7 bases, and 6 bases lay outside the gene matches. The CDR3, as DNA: TGTGCCAGCACTAGGACAGGGCTCGAGACCCAGTACTTC. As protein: CASTRTGLETQYF.

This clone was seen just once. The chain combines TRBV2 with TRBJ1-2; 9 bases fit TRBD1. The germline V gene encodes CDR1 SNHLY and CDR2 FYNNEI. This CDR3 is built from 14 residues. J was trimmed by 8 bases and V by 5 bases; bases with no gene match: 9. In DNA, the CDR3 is TGTGCCAGCAGTCCAACGGGACAGGGACGCGGCTACACCTTC. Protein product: CASSPTGQGRGYTF.

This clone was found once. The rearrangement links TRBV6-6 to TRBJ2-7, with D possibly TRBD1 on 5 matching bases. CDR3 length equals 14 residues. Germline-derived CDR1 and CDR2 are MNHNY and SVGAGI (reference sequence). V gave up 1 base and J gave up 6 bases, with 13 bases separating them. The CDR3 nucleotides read TGTGCCAGCAGTTACTTCCAGGGCGGCCTCGAGCAGTACTTC. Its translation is CASSYFQGGLEQYF.

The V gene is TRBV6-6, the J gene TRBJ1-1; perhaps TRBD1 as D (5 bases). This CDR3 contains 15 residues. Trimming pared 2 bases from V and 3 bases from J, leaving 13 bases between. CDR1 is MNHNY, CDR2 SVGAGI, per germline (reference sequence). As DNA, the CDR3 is TGTGCCAGCAGTTACCTCCGGGGGGGGGACACTGAAGCTTTCTTT. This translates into CASSYLRGGDTEAFF.

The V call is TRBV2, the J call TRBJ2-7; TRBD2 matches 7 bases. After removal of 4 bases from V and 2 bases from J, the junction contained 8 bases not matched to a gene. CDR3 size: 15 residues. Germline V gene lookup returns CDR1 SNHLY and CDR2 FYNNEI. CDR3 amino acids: CASSVSIGLAYEQYF. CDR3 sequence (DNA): TGTGCCAGCAGTGTCAGTATCGGACTAGCCTACGAGCAGTACTTC. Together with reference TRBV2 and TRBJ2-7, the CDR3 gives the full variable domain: EPEVTQTPSHQVTQMGQEVILRCVPISNHLYFYWYRQILGQKVEFLVSFYNNEISEKSEIFDDQFSVERPDGSNFTLKIRSTKLEDSAMYFCASSVSIGLAYEQYFGPGTRLTVT.

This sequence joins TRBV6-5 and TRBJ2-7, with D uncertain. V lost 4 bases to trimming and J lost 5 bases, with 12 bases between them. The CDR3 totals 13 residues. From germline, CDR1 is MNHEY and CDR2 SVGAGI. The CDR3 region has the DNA TGTGCCAGCAGTTTCGGACCTTCTAACGAGCAGTACTTC. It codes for CASSFGPSNEQYF.

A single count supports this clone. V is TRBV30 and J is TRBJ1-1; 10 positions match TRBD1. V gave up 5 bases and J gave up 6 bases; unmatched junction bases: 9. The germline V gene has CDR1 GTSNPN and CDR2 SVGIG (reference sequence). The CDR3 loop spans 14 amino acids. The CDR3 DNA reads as TGTGCCTGGCAAGCGGGACAGGGGTTCGCTGAAGCTTTCTTT. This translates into CAWQAGQGFAEAFF. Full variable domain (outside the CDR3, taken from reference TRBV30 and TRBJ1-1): SQTIHQWPATLVQPVGSPLSLECTVEGTSNPNLYWYRQAAGRGLQLLFYSVGIGQISSEVPQNLSASRPQDRQFILSSKKLLLSDSGFYLCAWQAGQGFAEAFFGQGTRLTVV.

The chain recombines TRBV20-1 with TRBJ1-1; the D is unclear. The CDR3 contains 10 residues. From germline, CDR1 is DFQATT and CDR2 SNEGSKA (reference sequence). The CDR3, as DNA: TGCAGCCCGCTCTACACTGAAGCTTTCTTT. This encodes CSPLYTEAFF.

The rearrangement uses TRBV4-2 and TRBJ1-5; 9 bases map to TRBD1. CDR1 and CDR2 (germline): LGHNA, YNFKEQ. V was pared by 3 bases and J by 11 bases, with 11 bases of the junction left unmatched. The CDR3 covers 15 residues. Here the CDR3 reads CASSQEWTGVMTQHF. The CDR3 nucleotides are TGTGCCAGCAGCCAGGAATGGACAGGGGTTATGACCCAGCATTTT.

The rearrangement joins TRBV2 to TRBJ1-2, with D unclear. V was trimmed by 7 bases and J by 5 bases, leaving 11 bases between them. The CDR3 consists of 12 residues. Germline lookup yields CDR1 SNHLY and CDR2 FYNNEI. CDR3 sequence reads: CASIGRGYGYTF. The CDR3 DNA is TGTGCCAGCATTGGGCGGGGATATGGCTACACCTTC.

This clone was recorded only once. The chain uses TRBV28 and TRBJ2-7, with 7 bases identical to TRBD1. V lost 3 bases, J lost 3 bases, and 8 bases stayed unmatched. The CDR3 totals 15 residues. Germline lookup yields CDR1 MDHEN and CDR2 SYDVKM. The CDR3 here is CASSFRGRMDYEQYF. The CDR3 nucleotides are TGTGCCAGCAGTTTTAGGGGGCGAATGGACTACGAGCAGTACTTC. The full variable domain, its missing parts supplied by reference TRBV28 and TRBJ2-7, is DVKVTQSSRYLVKRTGEKVFLECVQDMDHENMFWYRQDPGLGLRLIYFSYDVKMKEKGDIPEGYSVSREKKERFSLILESASTNQTSMYLCASSFRGRMDYEQYFGPGTRLTVT.

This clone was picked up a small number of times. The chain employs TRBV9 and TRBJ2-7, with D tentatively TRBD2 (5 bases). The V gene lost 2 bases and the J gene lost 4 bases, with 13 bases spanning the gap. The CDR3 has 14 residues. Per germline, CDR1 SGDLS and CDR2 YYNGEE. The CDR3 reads CASSVGIVSYEQYF. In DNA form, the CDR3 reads TGTGCCAGCAGCGTCGGGATAGTCTCGTACGAGCAGTACTTC. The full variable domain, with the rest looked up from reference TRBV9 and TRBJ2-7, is DSGVTQTPKHLITATGQRVTLRCSPRSGDLSVYWYQQSLDQGLQFLIQYYNGEERAKGNILERFSAQQFPDLHSELNLSSLELGDSALYFCASSVGIVSYEQYFGPGTRLTVT.